One sample yielded the 12 T cell receptor beta chains listed below, sequenced in a study of Graves' ophthalmopathy and Graves' hyperthyroidism. The TCR beta CDR3 regions underwent amplification from RNA transcripts. Following a first-round RT-PCR that used HTBI primers, a second-round multiplex PCR was carried out. In TCRdb, the multiplex PCR reads were re-called with MiXCR into one record per CDR3 protein. The sample lists 650,000 to 900,000 distinct CDR3 sequences, around 40% occurring once. The specimen was peripheral blood. Receptors were obtained from an adult man with Graves' ophthalmopathy.

The chain employs TRBV4-1 and TRBJ1-1; D unresolved. Trimming shortened V by 8 bases and J by 4 bases, and 14 bases separated the two germline ends. The CDR3 totals 13 residues. Germline loops: CDR1 MGHRA, CDR2 YSYEKL. For the CDR3, the DNA is TGCGCCAGCGGCCGGGGTGGTGCCACTGAAGCTTTCTTT. Translating gives CASGRGGATEAFF.

This clonotype was recorded at least ten times. CDR3 region: CASSDRTRGYEQYF. The CDR3 bases are TGTGCCAGCAGCGACAGGACTAGAGGCTACGAGCAGTACTTC. The V and J genes are TRBV7-2 and TRBJ2-7, with D maybe TRBD2 (7 bases). Germline lookup yields CDR1 SGHTA and CDR2 FQGNSA. The ends were cut back, 5 bases at V and 3 bases at J, with 14 bases in the middle. This CDR3 comprises 14 residues.

This chain connects TRBV15 to TRBJ1-4, with D hard to call. V was clipped by 5 bases and J by 11 bases, with 12 bases between them. CDR3 length equals 12 residues. Germline CDR1 and CDR2: LNHNV and YYDKDF (reference sequence). This chain's CDR3 is CATSAQVGKLFF. For the CDR3, the DNA is TGTGCCACCAGCGCTCAGGTGGGGAAACTGTTTTTT.

The V and J genes are TRBV29-1 and TRBJ1-2, with D unresolved. V lost 1 base to trimming and J lost 1 base, with 13 bases between them. Germline CDR1 and CDR2: SQVTM and ANQGSEA. The CDR3 covers 15 residues. The CDR3 loop reads CSVEGTRISNYGYTF. The CDR3 nucleotides read TGCAGCGTTGAAGGTACCCGAATTAGTAACTATGGCTACACCTTC.

The chain is built from TRBV29-1 and TRBJ1-2; no clear D gene. Germline assignment: CDR1 SQVTM and CDR2 ANQGSEA. The CDR3 has 12 amino acids. V was shortened by 4 bases and J by 8 bases, with 14 bases between the two germline ends. The CDR3 reads CSVGERSGGYTF. The DNA for the CDR3 is TGCAGCGTTGGAGAGCGGTCGGGCGGCTACACCTTC.

This clonotype has a count of ten or more. V and J are TRBV20-1 and TRBJ1-6; D gene uncertain. The V gene's germline CDR1 is DFQATT and CDR2 SNEGSKA (reference sequence). V was pared by 3 bases and J by 4 bases, with 7 bases between. There are 13 residues in the CDR3. CDR3 in amino acids: CSASREYNSPLHF. The CDR3 nucleotides are TGCAGTGCTAGTAGGGAGTATAATTCACCCCTCCACTTT.

This clonotype was detected ten times or more. The chain has TRBV29-1 and TRBJ1-2; TRBD1 might be the D (6 bases). V lost 4 bases and J lost 4, with 13 bases in between. Germline V CDR1 and CDR2: SQVTM, ANQGSEA. CDR3 size: 13 residues. CDR3 loop: CSVVGQYSYGYTF. DNA of the CDR3: TGCAGCGTTGTAGGACAGTACAGCTATGGCTACACCTTC.

Regarding this clonotype: The germline gene is not matched at one end of the junction; a read error may be the cause. This chain links TRBV11-1 with TRBJ2-7; D is tentatively TRBD1 or TRBD2 (5 bases each). This CDR3 is 15 amino acids long. Germline loops: CDR1 SGHAT, CDR2 FQDESV (reference sequence). CDR3 coding DNA: TGCGCCAGCAGCTTACTGGGGGACGGACCCTACGTGCAGTACTTC. Protein product: CASSLLGDGPYVQYF.

Of note for this clonotype: Possible read error: a much larger clone is one base away. This chain joins TRBV19 and TRBJ1-5; D remains ambiguous. This CDR3 spans 14 amino acids. The V gene's germline CDR1 is LNHDA and CDR2 SQIVND (reference sequence). The CDR3 coding sequence is TGTGCCAGTGGTATAGGGAACGGAAATCAGCCCCAGCATTTT. Translated, it gives CASGIGNGNQPQHF.

In DNA form, the CDR3 reads TGTGCCATCAGTGAGACCGGGACAGGGGGTTACGAGCAGTACTTC. Translation gives CAISETGTGGYEQYF. J is TRBJ2-7 and V is TRBV10-3; 11 nucleotides align to TRBD1. V dropped 2 bases and J dropped 4; count of bases not matched to a gene: 4. The CDR3 spans 15 residues. Germline CDR1 is ENHRY and CDR2 is SYGVKD.

The table lists this clonotype with a few counts. The chain is built from TRBV2 and TRBJ2-7; TRBD2 matches at 7 bases. Per the germline V gene, CDR1 is SNHLY and CDR2 is FYNNEI. After removal of 8 bases from V and 5 bases from J, the junction contained 3 bases not matched to a gene. The CDR3 has 11 residues. Written as DNA, the CDR3 is TGTGCCAGCGGGAGGGGAGACGAGCAGTACTTC. It encodes CASGRGDEQYF.

The CDR3 region is CASSGQDSGVRTDTQYF. For the CDR3, the DNA is TGTGCCAGCAGCGGGCAGGATAGCGGGGTCCGCACAGATACGCAGTATTTT. This sequence joins TRBV11-2 and TRBJ2-3, with 8 bases fitting TRBD2. This CDR3 region has 17 residues. V shed 5 bases and J 1 base; nucleotides not matched to a gene: 11. The V gene's germline CDR1 is SGHAT and CDR2 FQNNGV.